This TCR beta chain was sequenced in a study of T-cell reconstitution after alpha-beta-depleted transplantation in children. J gave up 4 bases and V 5 bases, and 5 bases lay outside the gene matches. CDR3 length: 14 residues. Germline CDR1 SGHTA, CDR2 FQGNSA. This clonotype was detected only a few times. Using unique molecular identifiers, the investigators prepared the TCRbeta library. TCRdb redid the calling of the PCR reads with MiXCR, one entry per CDR3 protein. Of approximately 400,000 distinct CDR3 sequences listed, about a tenth are singletons. Specimen: PBMCs from the stem cell graft donor, collected from the stem cell graft. The chain is built from TRBV7-2 and TRBJ2-7; 10 positions agree with TRBD1. The TCR was taken from a human donor who donated a stem cell graft to a child with acute myeloid leukemia. The CDR3 DNA sequence: TGTGCCAGCAGCGTTGACAGGGGGCCTTACGAGCAGTACGTC. Protein: CASSVDRGPYEQYV.